The 26 T cell receptor beta chains below all came from one sample that was sequenced in a study of blood T cell repertoires in COVID-19. Assay: immunoSEQ multiplex PCR; the TCRdb copy retains only in-frame clones and omits some. The sample has 85,000 to 120,000 clones; around 87% are singletons. The specimen was peripheral blood. These TCRs come from a woman between 45 and 60 years old with COVID-19, enrolled during active disease.

This chain links TRBV11-3 with TRBJ2-7, with 7 bases lining up with TRBD1. CDR3 size: 13 residues. V gave up 5 bases and J gave up 2 bases; unmatched junction bases: 3. Germline-derived CDR1 and CDR2 are SGHNT and YENEEA. The CDR3 is CASSPDRAYEQYF. CDR3 sequence (DNA): TGTGCCAGCAGCCCCGACAGGGCCTACGAGCAGTACTTC.

The chain uses TRBV5-4 and TRBJ1-3; weak D call: TRBD1 (5 bases). This CDR3 spans 15 amino acids. Trimming removed 4 bases at V and 3 bases at J, with 14 bases between. Germline V gives CDR1 SGHNT, CDR2 YYREEE (reference sequence). CDR3: CASSQRGGDGNTIYF. CDR3 bases: TGTGCCAGCAGCCAACGGGGGGGTGATGGAAACACCATATATTTT.

This chain links TRBV29-1 with TRBJ1-1; D uncertain. Germline V gene data show CDR1 as SQVTM and CDR2 as ANQGSEA. CDR3 size: 11 residues. With 4 bases removed from V and 2 bases from J, the gap between germline ends came to 5 bases. The CDR3 sequence: CSVVVNTEAFF. The DNA of the CDR3 is TGCAGCGTTGTAGTAAACACTGAAGCTTTCTTT.

The genes are TRBV5-1 and TRBJ2-1; possibly TRBD1 for D (7 bases). Germline CDR1 SGHRS, CDR2 YFSETQ. The CDR3 is 14 amino acids. V was cut by 0 bases and J by 7 bases, with 11 bases left in between. CDR3 DNA: TGCGCCAGCAGCTTGGGACAGGGAGGTAATGAGCAGTTCTTC. Amino acid sequence: CASSLGQGGNEQFF.

This clone was counted a few times. The chain employs TRBV5-4 and TRBJ2-5, with D possibly matching TRBD2 (6 bases). CDR3 length equals 13 residues. Per germline, CDR1 SGHNT and CDR2 YYREEE (reference sequence). Trimming took off 7 bases at V and 3 bases at J, with 13 bases between the two ends. CDR3 in amino acids: CASRRPSEETQYF. The CDR3 DNA reads TGTGCCAGCCGGCGCCCTAGCGAAGAGACCCAGTACTTC. The whole variable domain, filled in from reference TRBV5-4 and TRBJ2-5, reads ETGVTQSPTHLIKTRGQQVTLRCSSQSGHNTVSWYQQALGQGPQFIFQYYREEENGRGNFPPRFSGLQFPNYSSELNVNALELDDSALYLCASRRPSEETQYFGPGTRLLVL.

The V gene is TRBV5-1, the J gene TRBJ2-1; no firm D call. Germline values: CDR1 SGHRS, CDR2 YFSETQ. V gave up 0 bases and J gave up 0 bases, with 7 bases separating them. The CDR3 is made up of 15 amino acids. The CDR3 loop is CASSLEASSYNEQFF. CDR3 coding DNA: TGCGCCAGCAGCTTGGAAGCTAGCTCCTACAATGAGCAGTTCTTC.

V is TRBV9 and J is TRBJ2-4, with 9 bases identical to TRBD1. CDR3 size: 15 residues. The junction had 8 bases not matched to a gene; V was cut back by 3 bases and J by 7 bases. The V gene's germline CDR1 is SGDLS and CDR2 YYNGEE. DNA of the CDR3: TGTGCCAGCAGCGGGGGAGGGGACAGGGCCAACATTCAGTACTTC. Translated, it gives CASSGGGDRANIQYF. Full variable domain (rest looked up from reference TRBV9 and TRBJ2-4): DSGVTQTPKHLITATGQRVTLRCSPRSGDLSVYWYQQSLDQGLQFLIQYYNGEERAKGNILERFSAQQFPDLHSELNLSSLELGDSALYFCASSGGGDRANIQYFGAGTRLSVL.

The V gene is TRBV14, the J gene TRBJ2-3; TRBD2 aligns across 10 bases. The germline V gene has CDR1 SGHDN and CDR2 FVKESK. This CDR3 spans 17 amino acids. With 8 bases clipped from V and 2 bases from J, the junction kept 13 bases outside the gene matches. The chain's CDR3 is CASDSSGGSLPTDTQYF. CDR3 nucleotides: TGTGCCAGCGATAGTAGCGGGGGGTCTCTCCCCACAGATACGCAGTATTTT.

CDR3 amino acids: CASSGLAAYGTQYF. The CDR3 region has the DNA TGTGCCAGCAGTGGACTAGCGGCGTACGGGACCCAGTACTTC. V is TRBV5-8 and J is TRBJ2-5, with 10 bases matching TRBD2. After removal of 5 bases from V and 7 bases from J, the junction contained 8 bases not matched to a gene. This CDR3 is built from 14 residues. Per the germline V gene, CDR1 is SGHTS and CDR2 is YDEGEE.

The chain is built from TRBV3-1 (or the pseudogene TRBV3-2) and TRBJ2-7; 10 nucleotides agree with TRBD2. This CDR3 contains 17 residues. Trimming at V came to 1 base and at J to 1 base, leaving 7 bases not matched to a gene. Looked up from germline, CDR1 is LGHDT and CDR2 is YNNKEL (reference sequence). The CDR3 region is CASSQASGGVYSYEQYF. In DNA form, the CDR3 reads TGTGCCAGCAGCCAAGCTAGCGGGGGTGTTTATTCCTACGAGCAGTACTTC.

The chain joins TRBV3-1 (or the pseudogene TRBV3-2) to TRBJ2-3; 9 bases match TRBD2. The CDR3 consists of 15 residues. The V segment lost 4 bases and the J segment 2 bases; nucleotides outside the gene matches: 4. The V gene's germline CDR1 is LGHDT and CDR2 YNNKEL (reference sequence). The CDR3 is CASSLSGGYTDTQYF. CDR3 nucleotide sequence: TGTGCCAGCAGCCTTAGCGGGGGCTACACAGATACGCAGTATTTT.

The V and J genes are TRBV5-4 and TRBJ2-7; 10 nucleotides align to TRBD2. Germline CDR1 SGHNT, CDR2 YYREEE (reference sequence). The V and J ends lost 0 bases and 3 bases, in that order; junction bases with no gene match: 9. The CDR3 sequence is 17 residues long. Written as DNA, the CDR3 is TGTGCCAGCAGCTTGGGACCACTAGCGGGGTCTTACTACGAGCAGTACTTC. This encodes CASSLGPLAGSYYEQYF.

The genes are TRBV2 and TRBJ1-1; D ambiguous. V was clipped by 6 bases and J by 6 bases, with 17 bases between them. The germline V gene encodes CDR1 SNHLY and CDR2 FYNNEI. The CDR3 totals 14 residues. The CDR3 loop reads CASRGDGLHPEAFF. CDR3 nucleotides: TGTGCCAGCAGAGGAGACGGACTCCATCCTGAAGCTTTCTTT.

This rearrangement joins TRBV5-4 to TRBJ1-1; D ambiguous. Germline assignment: CDR1 SGHNT and CDR2 YYREEE (reference sequence). The germline V and J ends were trimmed by 5 bases and 1 base, with 12 bases remaining between them. The CDR3 is made up of 14 amino acids. Here the CDR3 DNA reads TGTGCCAGCAGTTTCTGGTCAGGGAACACTGAAGCTTTCTTT. Its protein is CASSFWSGNTEAFF.

The CDR3 region is CASSLVADRTDTQYF. The CDR3 region has the DNA TGCGCCAGCAGCTTGGTAGCGGACCGCACAGATACGCAGTATTTT. This rearrangement joins TRBV5-1 to TRBJ2-3; a weak D match, TRBD2 (6 bases). The germline V gene has CDR1 SGHRS and CDR2 YFSETQ. The CDR3 extends over 15 amino acids. Trimming removed 0 bases at V and 1 base at J, with 9 bases between.

This clone showed up just a few times. A read error may produce the germline difference seen at one junction end. The chain joins TRBV10-2 to TRBJ1-6; a possible D gene is TRBD1 (5 bases). The length of the CDR3 is 12 residues. Germline V gene data show CDR1 as WSHSY and CDR2 as SAAADI. This CDR3 is CASSELGGMAVF. In DNA, the CDR3 is TGCGCCAGCAGTGAGCTCGGGGGTATGGCGGTCTTT.

CDR3 coding DNA: TGTGCCAGCAGCCTCCTGACTAGCGGGAGCTCCTACAATGAGCAGTTCTTC. Translating it yields CASSLLTSGSSYNEQFF. The chain links TRBV3-1 (or the pseudogene TRBV3-2) to TRBJ2-1, with 12 bases that match TRBD2. Losses at the gene ends were 4 bases for V and 0 bases for J; bases not matched to a gene: 4. The CDR3 is 17 amino acids. Looked up from germline, CDR1 is LGHDT and CDR2 is YNNKEL (reference sequence).

This chain links TRBV4-1 with TRBJ1-4; weak D call: TRBD1 (5 bases). Trimming removed 0 bases at V and 0 bases at J, with 14 bases between. This CDR3 region has 18 residues. Germline loops: CDR1 MGHRA, CDR2 YSYEKL. CDR3 DNA sequence: TGCGCCAGCAGCCAAGATGGGCAGGGTTTTGCAACTAATGAAAAACTGTTTTTT. This sequence encodes CASSQDGQGFATNEKLFF.

The rearrangement uses TRBV5-1 and TRBJ2-1; 9 nucleotides match TRBD2. Germline V gene sequence: CDR1 SGHRS, CDR2 YFSETQ. The CDR3 has 14 amino acids. J lost 4 bases, V lost 7 bases, and 6 bases had no gene match. For the CDR3, the DNA is TGCGCCAGCCAATGGACTAGCGTTTACAATGAGCAGTTCTTC. Amino acids: CASQWTSVYNEQFF.

The gene calls are TRBV6-1 and TRBJ2-7; 7 nucleotides line up with TRBD1. The germline V gene encodes CDR1 MNHNS and CDR2 SASEGT. The CDR3 has 15 amino acids. V gave up 2 bases and J gave up 2 bases; unmatched junction bases: 6. CDR3: CASSEWGTETYEQYF. The CDR3 nucleotides are TGTGCCAGCAGTGAATGGGGGACAGAGACCTACGAGCAGTACTTC.

This chain links TRBV5-4 with TRBJ2-3; 13 positions match TRBD2. V was clipped by 4 bases and J by 6 bases; unmatched bases: 5. The CDR3 runs to 15 residues. Germline assignment: CDR1 SGHNT and CDR2 YYREEE (reference sequence). CDR3 region: CASSLGTSGADTQYF. The CDR3 DNA follows: TGTGCCAGCAGCCTAGGGACTAGCGGGGCGGATACGCAGTATTTT. Complete variable domain (other parts from reference TRBV5-4 and TRBJ2-3): ETGVTQSPTHLIKTRGQQVTLRCSSQSGHNTVSWYQQALGQGPQFIFQYYREEENGRGNFPPRFSGLQFPNYSSELNVNALELDDSALYLCASSLGTSGADTQYFGPGTRLTVL.

V is TRBV6-2 or TRBV6-3 and J is TRBJ1-5, with 8 nucleotides matching TRBD1. The CDR3 has 13 residues. The V segment lost 6 bases and the J segment 5 bases; nucleotides outside the gene matches: 3. Germline lookup yields CDR1 MNHEY and CDR2 SVGEGT. The chain's CDR3 is CASSRQGYQPQHF. CDR3 in DNA: TGTGCCAGCAGCCGACAGGGGTATCAGCCCCAGCATTTT.

The chain combines TRBV7-2 with TRBJ2-1; 7 bases fit TRBD1. The CDR3 is made up of 14 amino acids. From germline, CDR1 is SGHTA and CDR2 FQGNSA. The V segment lost 1 base and the J segment 6 bases; nucleotides outside the gene matches: 3. The CDR3 protein is CASSLGQGTNEQFF. In DNA, the CDR3 is TGTGCCAGCAGCTTAGGACAGGGAACCAATGAGCAGTTCTTC.

The rearrangement uses TRBV7-8 and TRBJ2-3; D gene uncertain. This CDR3 has 13 amino acids. CDR1 SGHVS and CDR2 FQNEAQ come from the germline V gene. The V and J ends lost 1 base and 5 bases respectively, with 7 bases between them. The CDR3 is CASSLGPRDTQYF. The DNA of the CDR3 is TGTGCCAGCAGCTTAGGGCCAAGAGATACGCAGTATTTT.

This clone has only one observation. This rearrangement joins TRBV7-9 to TRBJ2-1; 8 bases fit TRBD2. This CDR3 spans 16 amino acids. Per germline, CDR1 SEHNR and CDR2 FQNEAQ (reference sequence). The J segment lost 5 bases and the V segment lost 4 bases, leaving 10 bases of the junction unmatched. The CDR3 is CASSSPLAEIHNEQFF. The CDR3 DNA reads TGTGCCAGCAGCTCGCCACTAGCGGAAATCCACAATGAGCAGTTCTTC.

The gene calls are TRBV9 and TRBJ2-2; D is possibly TRBD1 (5 bases). The CDR3 spans 15 residues. The V end was cut by 2 bases, the J end by 2 bases, with 10 bases between. The V gene's germline CDR1 is SGDLS and CDR2 YYNGEE. Written as DNA, the CDR3 is TGTGCCAGCAGCGTTTTCGACAGAAACACCGGGGAGCTGTTTTTT. This translates into CASSVFDRNTGELFF.